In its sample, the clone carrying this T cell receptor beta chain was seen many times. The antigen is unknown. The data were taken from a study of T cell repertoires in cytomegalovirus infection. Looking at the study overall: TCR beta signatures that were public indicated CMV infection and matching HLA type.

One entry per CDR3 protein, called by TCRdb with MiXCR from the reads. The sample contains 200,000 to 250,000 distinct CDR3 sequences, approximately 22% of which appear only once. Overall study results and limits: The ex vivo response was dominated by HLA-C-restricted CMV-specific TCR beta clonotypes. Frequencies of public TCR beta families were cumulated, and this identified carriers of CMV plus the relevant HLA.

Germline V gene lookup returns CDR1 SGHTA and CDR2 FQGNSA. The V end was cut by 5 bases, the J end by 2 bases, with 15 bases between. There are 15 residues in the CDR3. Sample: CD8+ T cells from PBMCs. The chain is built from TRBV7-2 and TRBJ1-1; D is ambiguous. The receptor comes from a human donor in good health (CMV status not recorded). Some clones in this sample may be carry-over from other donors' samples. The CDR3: CASSGTVASNTEAFF. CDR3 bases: TGTGCCAGCAGCGGTACAGTCGCGTCCAACACTGAAGCTTTCTTT.